These 26 T cell receptor beta chains were all obtained from the same sample, sequenced in a study of cytomegalovirus exposure and HLA in healthy donors. It was with 60 Vbeta and 13 Jbeta primers that the PCR ran. TCRdb's copy holds only in-frame clones and misses some; the assay was immunoSEQ multiplex PCR. The sample shows around 180,000 clones, approximately 88% of them seen only once. Sequenced input: PBMCs. The receptors shown here come from a boy aged 2 to 10 in good health and CMV-seronegative.

The chain recombines TRBV7-8 with TRBJ2-1; no clear D. CDR3 length: 13 residues. CDR1 and CDR2 (germline): SGHVS, FQNEAQ. The ends were cut back, 6 bases at V and 7 bases at J, with 13 bases in the middle. The CDR3 protein is CASRSISPNEQFF. CDR3 coding DNA: TGTGCCAGCAGATCTATATCCCCTAATGAGCAGTTCTTC.

This clone occurred once. The sample carries other DNA sequences with the same CDR3. V usage is TRBV10-2 and J usage is TRBJ1-2; D is unclear. The CDR3 is 13 amino acids. Per germline, CDR1 WSHSY and CDR2 SAAADI. V lost 6 bases and J lost 5, with 13 bases in between. The CDR3 region has the DNA TGCGCCAGCAGCCCCGGCGGTCTGTATGGCTACACCTTC. Amino acid sequence: CASSPGGLYGYTF.

The V gene is TRBV14, the J gene TRBJ2-2, with a weak D call TRBD2 (6 bases). This CDR3 has 15 amino acids. The germline gives CDR1 SGHDN, CDR2 FVKESK. The germline V and J ends were trimmed by 1 base and 7 bases, with 13 bases remaining between them. The CDR3 sequence is CASSQGQGGVGELFF. The CDR3 DNA is TGTGCCAGCAGCCAAGGGCAGGGAGGAGTCGGGGAGCTGTTTTTT.

This clone was seen a single time. This rearrangement joins TRBV6-5 to TRBJ1-1; TRBD1 might be the D (5 bases). Germline-derived CDR1 and CDR2 are MNHEY and SVGAGI. There are 14 residues in the CDR3. The germline V and J ends were trimmed by 2 bases and 1 base, with 8 bases remaining between them. For the CDR3, the DNA is TGTGCCAGCAGTTACGGGGGGTCGAACACTGAAGCTTTCTTT. It specifies CASSYGGSNTEAFF.

The chain couples TRBV11-2 to TRBJ2-3, with 7 bases fitting TRBD2. The germline V gene has CDR1 SGHAT and CDR2 FQNNGV. V shed 5 bases, J shed 2 bases, and the junction held 10 bases outside the gene matches. The CDR3 is 16 residues long. The DNA for the CDR3 is TGTGCCAGCAGCCGGACTAGAGCACTAGACACAGATACGCAGTATTTT. Translating gives CASSRTRALDTDTQYF. Combining the CDR3 with reference TRBV11-2 and TRBJ2-3 gives the whole variable domain EAGVAQSPRYKIIEKRQSVAFWCNPISGHATLYWYQQILGQGPKLLIQFQNNGVVDDSQLPKDRFSAERLKGVDSTLKIQPAKLEDSAVYLCASSRTRALDTDTQYFGPGTRLTVL.

J is TRBJ2-1 and V is TRBV18; 9 nucleotides line up with TRBD2. The length of the CDR3 is 15 residues. V shed 1 base, J shed 7 bases, and the junction held 5 bases outside the gene matches. Germline V gene lookup returns CDR1 KGHSH and CDR2 LQKENI. The CDR3 DNA reads as TGTGCCAGCTCACCACTCGGCGGGAGGGAAAATGAGCAGTTCTTC. Amino acid sequence: CASSPLGGRENEQFF.

The rearrangement links TRBV7-2 to TRBJ2-7; 8 bases line up with TRBD2. V lost 1 base and J lost 7; bases outside the gene matches: 18. The CDR3 is 18 amino acids. Germline V lookup: CDR1 SGHTA, CDR2 FQGNSA. The CDR3 region is CASSLVVKGGAGAGEQYF. CDR3 nucleotide sequence: TGTGCCAGCAGCTTAGTCGTCAAGGGGGGAGCGGGAGCAGGAGAGCAGTACTTC.

The chain joins TRBV27 to TRBJ1-6; the match to TRBD1 covers 11 bases. This CDR3 region has 15 residues. The germline V gene encodes CDR1 MNHEY and CDR2 SMNVEV (reference sequence). V lost 4 bases, J lost 10 bases, and 6 bases stayed unmatched. Here the CDR3 reads CASSSPGTGGSPLHF. DNA for the CDR3: TGTGCCAGCAGTTCCCCCGGGACAGGGGGATCACCCCTCCACTTT.

The rearrangement links TRBV29-1 to TRBJ1-2; D not certain. This CDR3 contains 10 residues. Trimming pared 3 bases from V and 14 bases from J, leaving 13 bases between. The germline CDR1 and CDR2 sequences are SQVTM and ANQGSEA. The CDR3 is CSVEGSPGTF. The CDR3 bases are TGCAGCGTTGAGGGGTCTCCGGGAACCTTC.

The chain joins TRBV5-1 to TRBJ2-5; a possible D gene is TRBD2 (6 bases). The CDR3 runs 11 residues. V dropped 5 bases and J dropped 9 bases, with 11 bases sitting between them. Per germline, CDR1 SGHRS and CDR2 YFSETQ. CDR3 sequence: CASSLGGPQYF. The CDR3 nucleotides are TGCGCCAGCAGTTTAGGAGGGCCCCAGTACTTC. The full variable domain, rest sourced from reference TRBV5-1 and TRBJ2-5, is KAGVTQTPRYLIKTRGQQVTLSCSPISGHRSVSWYQQTPGQGLQFLFEYFSETQRNKGNFPGRFSGRQFSNSRSEMNVSTLELGDSALYLCASSLGGPQYFGPGTRLLVL.

The chain links TRBV5-5 to TRBJ2-3, with 8 nucleotides matching TRBD2. CDR3 length equals 14 residues. Germline assignment: CDR1 SGHKS and CDR2 YYEKEE (reference sequence). With 3 bases clipped from V and 3 bases from J, the junction kept 3 bases outside the gene matches. DNA of the CDR3: TGTGCCAGCAGCTCCGTAGCGGGAACAGATACGCAGTATTTT. Translating it yields CASSSVAGTDTQYF.

The chain recombines TRBV28 with TRBJ1-5; 9 bases align to TRBD1. V lost 2 bases and J lost 7; bases outside the gene matches: 15. Germline CDR1 MDHEN, CDR2 SYDVKM. The CDR3 consists of 18 residues. The CDR3: CASSLGPKQGAVDQPQHF. In nucleotides, the CDR3 is TGTGCCAGCAGTTTAGGGCCCAAACAGGGGGCAGTAGACCAGCCCCAGCATTTT.

This clone was counted only a few times. This chain's CDR3 is CASSPVDRQASGSPLHF. As DNA, the CDR3 is TGTGCCAGCTCACCGGTGGACCGACAGGCTTCGGGTTCACCCCTCCACTTT. The rearrangement links TRBV18 to TRBJ1-6; tentative D call: TRBD1 (6 bases). Trimming took 3 bases from V and 9 from J, leaving 21 bases between them. The CDR3 covers 17 residues. Germline V gene lookup returns CDR1 KGHSH and CDR2 LQKENI.

The rearrangement links TRBV6-1 to TRBJ2-7, with 10 bases matching TRBD1. The CDR3 is 13 amino acids. Germline loops: CDR1 MNHNS, CDR2 SASEGT. V shed 6 bases, J shed 5 bases, and the junction held 4 bases outside the gene matches. The CDR3 nucleotides read TGTGCCAGCAGGGGACAGGGGATGAACGAGCAGTACGTC. Its protein product is CASRGQGMNEQYV.

V is TRBV18 and J is TRBJ1-2; D might be TRBD1 (5 bases). CDR1 KGHSH and CDR2 LQKENI come from the germline V gene. V was pared by 3 bases and J by 6 bases, with 8 bases between. The CDR3 is made up of 12 amino acids. The CDR3 bases are TGTGCCAGCTCACCCAGGGAGGATGGCTACACCTTC. It specifies CASSPREDGYTF.

V gene TRBV6-1 combines with J gene TRBJ1-3; no definite D call. The CDR3 spans 13 residues. V gave up 11 bases and J gave up 0 bases, with 11 bases separating them. Germline CDR1 MNHNS, CDR2 SASEGT. In nucleotides, the CDR3 is TGTGCCGGCCGCGGCGCCTCTGGAAACACCATATATTTT. The encoded protein is CAGRGASGNTIYF.

The chain combines TRBV6-5 with TRBJ2-5; 11 bases are a match to TRBD1. The DNA end favors TRBJ2-7, so the J call may be wrong. Germline assignment: CDR1 MNHEY and CDR2 SVGAGI. There are 14 residues in the CDR3. The CDR3 DNA follows: TGTGCCAGCAGAGCCGGGACAGGGGGCTACGAGCAGTACTTC. Its protein product is CASRAGTGGYEQYF.

This clone was counted a few times. This sequence joins TRBV9 and TRBJ1-1, with TRBD1 matching 9 bases. The germline gives CDR1 SGDLS, CDR2 YYNGEE. The CDR3 consists of 17 residues. The J segment lost 4 bases and the V segment lost 4 bases, leaving 14 bases of the junction unmatched. CDR3 protein: CASSPQGQGSGRTEAFF. The CDR3 DNA is TGTGCCAGCAGCCCGCAGGGACAGGGAAGCGGACGCACTGAAGCTTTCTTT. The entire variable domain, with the rest obtained from reference TRBV9 and TRBJ1-1, is as follows: DSGVTQTPKHLITATGQRVTLRCSPRSGDLSVYWYQQSLDQGLQFLIQYYNGEERAKGNILERFSAQQFPDLHSELNLSSLELGDSALYFCASSPQGQGSGRTEAFFGQGTRLTVV.

The chain joins TRBV9 to TRBJ2-7, with 9 positions matching TRBD2. Germline CDR1 is SGDLS and CDR2 is YYNGEE. Germline trimming cut 4 bases from V and 1 base from J; bases unmatched to any gene: 3. The CDR3 runs to 14 residues. The CDR3 nucleotides are TGTGCCAGCAGCCCGCGGGAGGGATCCTACGAGCAGTACTTC. This gives the protein CASSPREGSYEQYF.

The CDR3 loop reads CASLGLAPDTQYF. CDR3 nucleotide sequence: TGCGCCAGTCTCGGACTAGCCCCAGATACGCAGTATTTT. The gene calls are TRBV10-2 and TRBJ2-3; 8 nucleotides agree with TRBD2. Trimming cost V 9 bases and J 4 bases; bases outside gene matches: 6. The germline gives CDR1 WSHSY, CDR2 SAAADI. CDR3 length: 13 residues.

This clone was counted a single time. The chain employs TRBV29-1 and TRBJ2-1; 7 positions match TRBD1. The CDR3 is 12 amino acids. V lost 5 bases, J lost 8 bases, and 6 bases stayed unmatched. Germline V lookup: CDR1 SQVTM, CDR2 ANQGSEA. The CDR3 DNA is TGCAGCGTTCATTCACAGGGGTATGAGCAGTTCTTC. Amino acid sequence: CSVHSQGYEQFF.

This CDR3 is CAWRTEGLAEAFF. The DNA of the CDR3 is TGTGCCTGGAGGACCGAGGGCCTCGCTGAAGCTTTCTTT. The J gene is TRBJ1-1, the V gene TRBV30; no clear D gene. CDR1 and CDR2 (germline): GTSNPN, SVGIG (reference sequence). V was pared by 3 bases and J by 6 bases, with 14 bases between. The CDR3 runs 13 residues.

The chain recombines TRBV29-1 with TRBJ1-2, with unresolved D. Germline V gene lookup returns CDR1 SQVTM and CDR2 ANQGSEA. This CDR3 is built from 11 residues. The V end lost 5 bases, the J end lost 8 bases, and 12 bases lay between the germline ends. The DNA of the CDR3 is TGCAGCGTTCTCGGAGGGAAAGGCTACACCTTC. It is translated as CSVLGGKGYTF.

The chain has TRBV7-8 and TRBJ1-6; 9 nucleotides agree with TRBD1. The junction had 19 bases not matched to a gene; V was cut back by 7 bases and J by 9 bases. This CDR3 has 18 amino acids. CDR1 SGHVS and CDR2 FQNEAQ come from the germline V gene. CDR3 nucleotide sequence: TGTGCCAGCATAGAACAGGGGGCCAACTCTCTTACGGGTTCACCCCTCCACTTT. Its translation is CASIEQGANSLTGSPLHF.

The rearrangement joins TRBV6-5 to TRBJ1-1, with a weak D call TRBD1 (5 bases). With 6 bases removed from V and 5 bases from J, the gap between germline ends came to 16 bases. CDR1 is MNHEY and CDR2 is SVGAGI in the germline V gene. The length of the CDR3 is 14 residues. The CDR3 protein is CASRPRVWGTEAFF. The CDR3 DNA reads TGTGCCAGCAGGCCCAGGGTATGGGGAACTGAAGCTTTCTTT.

The V gene is TRBV4-2, the J gene TRBJ2-1; D is unresolved. CDR1 and CDR2 (germline): LGHNA, YNFKEQ. V lost 0 bases to trimming and J lost 8 bases, with 11 bases between them. CDR3 size: 14 residues. CDR3 coding DNA: TGTGCCAGCAGCCAAGAGGCGGCCCCTTATGAGCAGTTCTTC. Amino acid sequence: CASSQEAAPYEQFF.